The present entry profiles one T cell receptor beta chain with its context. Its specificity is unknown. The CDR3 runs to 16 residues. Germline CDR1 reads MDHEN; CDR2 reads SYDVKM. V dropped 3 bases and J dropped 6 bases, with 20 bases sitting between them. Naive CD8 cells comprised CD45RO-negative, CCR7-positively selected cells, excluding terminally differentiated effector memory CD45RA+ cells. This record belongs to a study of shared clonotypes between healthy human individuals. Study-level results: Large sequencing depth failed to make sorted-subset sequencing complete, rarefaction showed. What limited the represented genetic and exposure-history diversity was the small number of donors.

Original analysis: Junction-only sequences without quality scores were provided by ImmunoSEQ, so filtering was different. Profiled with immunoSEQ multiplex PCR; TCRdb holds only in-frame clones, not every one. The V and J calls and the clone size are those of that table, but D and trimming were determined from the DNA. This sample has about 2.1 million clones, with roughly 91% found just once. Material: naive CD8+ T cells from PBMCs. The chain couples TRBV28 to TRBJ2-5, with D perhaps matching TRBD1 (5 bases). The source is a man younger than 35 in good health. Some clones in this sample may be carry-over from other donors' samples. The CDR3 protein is CASSFLTDSYPKTQYF. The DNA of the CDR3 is TGTGCCAGCAGTTTCCTAACCGACAGTTACCCAAAGACCCAGTACTTC.